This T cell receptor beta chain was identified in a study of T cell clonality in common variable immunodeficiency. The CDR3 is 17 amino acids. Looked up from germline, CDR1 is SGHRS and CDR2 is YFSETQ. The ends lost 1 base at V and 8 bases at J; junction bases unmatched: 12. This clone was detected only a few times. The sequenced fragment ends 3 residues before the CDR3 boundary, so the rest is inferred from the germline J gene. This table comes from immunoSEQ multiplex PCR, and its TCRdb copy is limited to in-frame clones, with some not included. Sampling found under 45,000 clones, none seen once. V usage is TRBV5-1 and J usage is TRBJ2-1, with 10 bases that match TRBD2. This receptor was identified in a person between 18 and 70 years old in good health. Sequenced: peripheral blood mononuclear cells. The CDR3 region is CASSLSQRGGIVDEQFF. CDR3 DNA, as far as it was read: TGCGCCAGCAGCTTGTCCCAGCGGGGGGGGATCGTCGATGAG.